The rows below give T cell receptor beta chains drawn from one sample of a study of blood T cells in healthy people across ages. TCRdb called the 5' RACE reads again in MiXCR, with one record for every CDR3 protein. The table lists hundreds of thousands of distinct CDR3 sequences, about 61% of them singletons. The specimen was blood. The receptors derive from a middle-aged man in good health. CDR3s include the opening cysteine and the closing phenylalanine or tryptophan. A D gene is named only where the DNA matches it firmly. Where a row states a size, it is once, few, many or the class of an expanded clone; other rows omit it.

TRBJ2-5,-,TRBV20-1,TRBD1,TGCAGTGCTGGGGGTCCGGGACAGATAAAAGAGACCCAGTACTTC,CSAGGPGQIKETQYF
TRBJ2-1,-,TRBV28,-,TGTGCCAGCAGTTCGGGACCGAGTGAGCAGTTCTTC,CASSSGPSEQFF
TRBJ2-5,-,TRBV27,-,TGTGCCAGCAGTTTAAGCTGGGGGCAAGAGACCCAGTACTTC,CASSLSWGQETQYF
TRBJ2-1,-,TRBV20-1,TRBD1,TGCAGTGCTCGAAGACCGGGACAGGGGGACAATGAGCAGTTCTTC,CSARRPGQGDNEQFF
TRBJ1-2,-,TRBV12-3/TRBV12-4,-,TGTGCCAGCAGTTATCAGGTTGGCGGCTACACCTTC,CASSYQVGGYTF
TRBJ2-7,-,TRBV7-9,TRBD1,TGTGCCAGCAGCTTAGTATTAAGACAGGGAACGCGCTACGAGCAGTACTTC,CASSLVLRQGTRYEQYF
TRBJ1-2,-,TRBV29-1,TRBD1,TGCAGCGGTAGACAGGGAGGAGCTGGCTACACCTTC,CSGRQGGAGYTF
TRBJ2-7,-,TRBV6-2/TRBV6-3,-,TGTGCCAGCAGTTACGCCTCTGCCATCCAGTACTTC,CASSYASAIQYF
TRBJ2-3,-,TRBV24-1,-,TGTGCCACCAGTGTCGGCACTCCAGCCCTCACAGATACGCAGTATTTT,CATSVGTPALTDTQYF
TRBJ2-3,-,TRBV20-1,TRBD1,TGCAGTGCCCTACAGGGGCACACAGATACGCAGTATTTT,CSALQGHTDTQYF
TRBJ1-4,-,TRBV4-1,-,TGCGCCAGCAGCCAGGGCGTTAATGAAAAACTGTTTTTT,CASSQGVNEKLFF
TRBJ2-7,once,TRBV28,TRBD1,TGTGCCAGCTTGGGCAGGGGGAGAGAGCAGTACTTC,CASLGRGREQYF
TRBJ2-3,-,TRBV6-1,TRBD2,TGTGCCAGCAGTACCCGGACTAGCGGGAGACAGTTAGATACGCAGTATTTT,CASSTRTSGRQLDTQYF
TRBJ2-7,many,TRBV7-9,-,TGTGCCAGCAGCTTTGGGACGGTCTACGAGCAGTACTTC,CASSFGTVYEQYF
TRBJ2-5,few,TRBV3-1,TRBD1,TGTGCCAGCAGCCAGACAGGGGGACGGGAGACCCAGTACTTC,CASSQTGGRETQYF
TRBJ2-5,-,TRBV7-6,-,TGTGCCAGCAGCTTAGTCGGGCGCTTACTAGCAGGGTACCAAGAGACCCAGTACTTC,CASSLVGRLLAGYQETQYF
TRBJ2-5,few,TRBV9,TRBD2,TGTGCCAGCAGCCCTGGGACTAGCGGGGTTGAGACCCAGTACTTC,CASSPGTSGVETQYF
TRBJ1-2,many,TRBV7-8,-,TGTGCCAGCAGCTCCCGAATCTACTATGGCTACACCTTC,CASSSRIYYGYTF
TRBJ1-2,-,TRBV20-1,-,TGCAGTGCTAGAGGGGGGCAGTCCTATGGCTGCACCTTC,CSARGGQSYGCTF
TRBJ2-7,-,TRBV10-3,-,TGTGCCATCAGTGAGCCGGGAATAAACGAGCAGTACTTC,CAISEPGINEQYF
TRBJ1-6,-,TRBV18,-,TGTGCCAGCGCCGCCGGCTGGGAGGGGCGTATCCTCCACTTT,CASAAGWEGRILHF
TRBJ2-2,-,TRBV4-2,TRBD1,TGTGCCAGCAGCCAAGAAGGGACAGGGGGCTTGTACACCGGGGAGCTGTTTTTT,CASSQEGTGGLYTGELFF
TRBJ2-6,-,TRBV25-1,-,TGTGCCAGCAGTGAATATGGGCGTAGGAGCTCTGGGGCCAACGTCCTGACTTTC,CASSEYGRRSSGANVLTF
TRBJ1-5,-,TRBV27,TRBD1,TGTGCCAGCAGGGCAGGGGGACAGGGGACTAATCAGCCCCAGCATTTT,CASRAGGQGTNQPQHF
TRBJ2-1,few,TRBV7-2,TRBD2,TGTGCCAGCAGCTGGACTAGCGGGGGCCCGAATGAGCAGTTCTTC,CASSWTSGGPNEQFF
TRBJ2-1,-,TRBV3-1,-,TGTGCCAGCAGCCAAAGGGGTAGAGGCCAGGGTCTCAATGAGCAGTTCTTC,CASSQRGRGQGLNEQFF
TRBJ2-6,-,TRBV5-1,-,TGCGCCAGCAGCTCTACAGCGAGGGTACCCAACGTCCTGACTTTC,CASSSTARVPNVLTF
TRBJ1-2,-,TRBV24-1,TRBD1,TGTGCCACCAGTGATGGGGGGACAGGGAACTATGGCTACACCTTC,CATSDGGTGNYGYTF
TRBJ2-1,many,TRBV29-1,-,TGCAGCGGGACGGCGTCCTACAATGAGCAGTTCTTC,CSGTASYNEQFF
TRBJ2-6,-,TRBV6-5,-,TGTGCCAGCAGTTACGGCCCTTCGGGAGTTGACGGGGCCAACGTCCTGACTTTC,CASSYGPSGVDGANVLTF
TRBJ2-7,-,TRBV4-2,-,TGTGCCAGCAGCCAAGGTATGGAGGGGAGCGCCGGCGAGCAGTACTTC,CASSQGMEGSAGEQYF
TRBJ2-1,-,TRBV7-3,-,TGTGCCAGCAGCTTAAGGGGGGGGGCTCTGAGGAATGAGCAGTTCTTC,CASSLRGGALRNEQFF
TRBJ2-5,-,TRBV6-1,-,TGTGCCAGCAGTCGGTTCGGCCAGGGAGTTTCGGTAGAGACCCAGTACTTC,CASSRFGQGVSVETQYF
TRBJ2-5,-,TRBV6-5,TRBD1,TGTGCCAGCAGTTACGAGGGACGGGACGACAGGGCAGAGACCCAGTACTTC,CASSYEGRDDRAETQYF
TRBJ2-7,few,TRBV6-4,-,TGTGCCAGCAGTGACACTCCGGAGCCCCACAATGAGCAGTACTTC,CASSDTPEPHNEQYF
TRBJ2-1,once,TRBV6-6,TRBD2,TGTGCCGGTCAACTAGCGGGAGTTTACAATGAGCAGTTCTTC,CAGQLAGVYNEQFF